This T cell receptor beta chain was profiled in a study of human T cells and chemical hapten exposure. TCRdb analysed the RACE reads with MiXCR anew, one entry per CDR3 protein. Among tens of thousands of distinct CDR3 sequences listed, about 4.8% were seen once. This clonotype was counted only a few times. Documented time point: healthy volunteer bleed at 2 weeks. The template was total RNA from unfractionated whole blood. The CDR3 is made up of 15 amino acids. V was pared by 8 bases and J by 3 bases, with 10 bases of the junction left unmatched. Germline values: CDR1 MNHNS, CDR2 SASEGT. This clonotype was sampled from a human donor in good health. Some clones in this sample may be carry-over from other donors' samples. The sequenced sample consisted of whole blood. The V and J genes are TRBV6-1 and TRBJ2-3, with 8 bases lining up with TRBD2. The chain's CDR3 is CASCNPGLGTDTQYF. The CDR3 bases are TGTGCCAGCTGTAATCCGGGACTAGGAACAGATACGCAGTATTTT.